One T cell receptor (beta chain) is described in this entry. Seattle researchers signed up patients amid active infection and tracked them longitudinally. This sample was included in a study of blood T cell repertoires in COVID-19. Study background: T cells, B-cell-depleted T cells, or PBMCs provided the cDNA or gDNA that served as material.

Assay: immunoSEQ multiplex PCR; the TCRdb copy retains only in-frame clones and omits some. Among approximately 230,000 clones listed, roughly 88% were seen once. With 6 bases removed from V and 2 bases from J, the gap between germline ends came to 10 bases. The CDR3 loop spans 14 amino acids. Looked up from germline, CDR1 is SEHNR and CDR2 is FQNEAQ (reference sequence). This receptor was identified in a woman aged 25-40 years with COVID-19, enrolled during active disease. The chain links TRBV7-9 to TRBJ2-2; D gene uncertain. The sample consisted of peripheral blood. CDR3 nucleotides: TGTGCCAGCAGTGCCGGGTCAAACACCGGGGAGCTGTTTTTT. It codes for CASSAGSNTGELFF. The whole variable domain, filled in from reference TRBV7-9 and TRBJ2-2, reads DTGVSQNPRHKITKRGQNVTFRCDPISEHNRLYWYRQTLGQGPEFLTYFQNEAQLEKSRLLSDRFSAERPKGSFSTLEIQRTEQGDSAMYLCASSAGSNTGELFFGEGSRLTVL.